The rows below give T cell receptor beta chains drawn from one sample of a study of blood T cell repertoires in COVID-19. Clones were sequenced by immunoSEQ multiplex PCR, and TCRdb holds only the in-frame ones, with some missing. This table holds 150,000 to 200,000 clones, approximately 80% found once. Sample: PBMCs or T cells enriched from blood (not recorded which). The receptors shown here come from an older woman who had recovered from COVID-19. Both conserved end residues are part of each CDR3. A D gene is named only where the DNA matches it firmly.

v_gene	d_gene	j_gene	CDR3nt	CDR3aa
TRBV5-1	NA	TRBJ1-1	TGCGCCAGCAGCTCTCCAGCAGGGTGGGGGAACACTGAAGCTTTCTTT	CASSSPAGWGNTEAFF
TRBV4-1	NA	TRBJ1-2	TGCGCCAGCAGCCAAGAGGGCAGCATAGCTAACTATGGCTACACCTTC	CASSQEGSIANYGYTF
TRBV2	NA	TRBJ1-1	TGTGCCAGCACTGAGGGGCTGAACACTGAAGCTTTCTTT	CASTEGLNTEAFF
TRBV12-3/TRBV12-4	NA	TRBJ2-5	TGTGCCAGCAGTACAGGGATTGGGACCCAGTACTTC	CASSTGIGTQYF
TRBV27	NA	TRBJ1-1	TGTGCCAGCAGTTTTGGGGCTTACACTGAAGCTTTCTTT	CASSFGAYTEAFF
TRBV3-1/TRBV3-2	TRBD1	TRBJ2-2	TGTGCCAGCAGCCCTGGGACAGACACCGGGGAGCTGTTTTTT	CASSPGTDTGELFF
TRBV7-2	NA	TRBJ2-5	TGTGCCAGCAGCCAACAGTCCAACCCCCTTGAGACCCAGTACTTC	CASSQQSNPLETQYF
TRBV10-2	TRBD1	TRBJ2-2	TGCGCATCTACCTGGGCAGGGGGCCGGATAAACACCGGGGAGCTGTTTTTT	CASTWAGGRINTGELFF
TRBV19	NA	TRBJ2-2	TGTGCCAGCCATGACCCGGGGGACACCGGGGAGCTGTTTTTT	CASHDPGDTGELFF
TRBV12-1	NA	TRBJ1-5	TGTGCCAGCAGCTTTGCTAGTATAGACAATCAGCCCCAGCATTTT	CASSFASIDNQPQHF
TRBV7-9	TRBD2	TRBJ2-1	TGTGCCAGCAGCTTGGCCGGGACTATCTCCTACAATGAGCAGTTCTTC	CASSLAGTISYNEQFF
TRBV5-1	NA	TRBJ2-1	TGCGCCAGCAGCTTGCCGGTGGGAGATGAGCAGTTCTTC	CASSLPVGDEQFF